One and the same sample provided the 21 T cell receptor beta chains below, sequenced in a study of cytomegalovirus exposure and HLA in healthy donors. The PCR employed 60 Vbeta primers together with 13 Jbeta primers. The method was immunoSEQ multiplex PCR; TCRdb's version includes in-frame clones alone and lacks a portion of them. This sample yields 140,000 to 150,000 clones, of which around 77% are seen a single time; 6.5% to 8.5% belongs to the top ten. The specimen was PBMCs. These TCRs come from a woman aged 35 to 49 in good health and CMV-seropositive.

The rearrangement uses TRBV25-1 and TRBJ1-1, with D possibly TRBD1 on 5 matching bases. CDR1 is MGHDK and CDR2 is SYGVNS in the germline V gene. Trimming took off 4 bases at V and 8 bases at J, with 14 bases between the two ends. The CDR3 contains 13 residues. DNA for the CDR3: TGTGCCAGCAGTGTACCAGGACGGGGGGAAGCTTTCTTT. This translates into CASSVPGRGEAFF.

CDR3 protein: CASSSQAGAFF. CDR3 DNA: TGTGCCAGCAGCTCACAGGCGGGGGCTTTCTTT. The rearrangement joins TRBV5-6 to TRBJ1-1, with D perhaps matching TRBD1 (5 bases). The germline CDR1 and CDR2 sequences are SGHDT and YYEEEE. V was pared by 3 bases and J by 11 bases, with 11 bases between. The CDR3 length is 11 residues.

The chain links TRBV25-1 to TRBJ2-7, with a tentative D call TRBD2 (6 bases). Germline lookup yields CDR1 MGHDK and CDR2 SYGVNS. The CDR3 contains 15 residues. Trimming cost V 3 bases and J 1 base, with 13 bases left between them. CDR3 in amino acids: CASSDRRGPSYEQYF. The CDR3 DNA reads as TGTGCCAGCAGTGACCGGCGGGGTCCTTCCTACGAGCAGTACTTC.

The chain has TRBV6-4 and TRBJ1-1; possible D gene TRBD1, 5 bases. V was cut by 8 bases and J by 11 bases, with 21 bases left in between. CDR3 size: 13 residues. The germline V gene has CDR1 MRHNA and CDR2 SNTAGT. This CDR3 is CASPPGEGVGAFF. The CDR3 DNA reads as TGTGCCAGCCCACCGGGGGAGGGAGTGGGGGCTTTCTTT.

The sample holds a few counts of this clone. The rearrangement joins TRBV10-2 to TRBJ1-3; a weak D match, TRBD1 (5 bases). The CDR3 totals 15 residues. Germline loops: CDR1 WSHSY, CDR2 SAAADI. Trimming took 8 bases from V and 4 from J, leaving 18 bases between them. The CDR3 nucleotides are TGCGCCAGCGCCTTGAACACAGGTTCGGGAAACACCATATATTTT. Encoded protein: CASALNTGSGNTIYF.

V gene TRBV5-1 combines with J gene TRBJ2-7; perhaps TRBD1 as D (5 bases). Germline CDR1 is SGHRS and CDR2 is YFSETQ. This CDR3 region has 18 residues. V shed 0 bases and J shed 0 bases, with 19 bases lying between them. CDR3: CASSLDQGRNRYSYEQYF. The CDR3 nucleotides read TGCGCCAGCAGCTTGGACCAGGGAAGGAATCGTTACTCCTACGAGCAGTACTTC.

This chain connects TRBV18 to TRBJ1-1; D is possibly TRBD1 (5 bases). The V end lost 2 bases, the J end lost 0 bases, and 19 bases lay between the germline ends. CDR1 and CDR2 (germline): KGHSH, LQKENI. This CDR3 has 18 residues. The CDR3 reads CASSPWGVGTAMNTEAFF. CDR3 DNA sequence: TGTGCCAGCTCACCATGGGGGGTGGGGACGGCAATGAACACTGAAGCTTTCTTT.

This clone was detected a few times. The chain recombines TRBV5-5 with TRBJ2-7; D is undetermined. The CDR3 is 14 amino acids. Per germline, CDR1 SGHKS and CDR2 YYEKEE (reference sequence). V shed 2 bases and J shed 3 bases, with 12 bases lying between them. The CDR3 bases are TGTGCCAGCAGCTTCTACGATTCCAACTACGAGCAGTACTTC. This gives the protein CASSFYDSNYEQYF.

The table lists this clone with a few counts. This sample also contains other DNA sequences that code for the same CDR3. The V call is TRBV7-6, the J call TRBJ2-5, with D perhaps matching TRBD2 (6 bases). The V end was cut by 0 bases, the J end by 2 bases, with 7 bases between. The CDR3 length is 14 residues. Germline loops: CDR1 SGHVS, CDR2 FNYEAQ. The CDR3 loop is CASSLAGGQETQYF. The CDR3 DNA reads TGTGCCAGCAGCTTAGCGGGGGGACAAGAGACCCAGTACTTC.

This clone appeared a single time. CDR3: CASSLVGLAGGTEQFF. The CDR3, as DNA: TGTGCCAGCAGCTTAGTGGGACTAGCGGGGGGTACTGAGCAGTTCTTC. The V call is TRBV7-2, the J call TRBJ2-1; 15 bases align to TRBD2. There are 16 residues in the CDR3. V lost 1 base and J lost 9; bases outside the gene matches: 4. The germline V gene encodes CDR1 SGHTA and CDR2 FQGNSA.

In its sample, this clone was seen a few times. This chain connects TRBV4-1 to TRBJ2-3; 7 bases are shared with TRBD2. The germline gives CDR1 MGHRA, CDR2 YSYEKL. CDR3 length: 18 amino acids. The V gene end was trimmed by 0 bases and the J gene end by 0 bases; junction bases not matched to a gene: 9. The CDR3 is CASSQDQAGLTSTDTQYF. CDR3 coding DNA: TGCGCCAGCAGCCAAGATCAAGCGGGGTTGACTAGCACAGATACGCAGTATTTT.

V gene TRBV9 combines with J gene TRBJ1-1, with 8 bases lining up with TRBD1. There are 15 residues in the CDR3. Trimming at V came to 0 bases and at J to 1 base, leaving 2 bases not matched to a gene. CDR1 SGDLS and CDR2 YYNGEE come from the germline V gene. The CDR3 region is CASSVAGQGNTEAFF. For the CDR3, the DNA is TGTGCCAGCAGCGTAGCCGGACAGGGGAACACTGAAGCTTTCTTT.

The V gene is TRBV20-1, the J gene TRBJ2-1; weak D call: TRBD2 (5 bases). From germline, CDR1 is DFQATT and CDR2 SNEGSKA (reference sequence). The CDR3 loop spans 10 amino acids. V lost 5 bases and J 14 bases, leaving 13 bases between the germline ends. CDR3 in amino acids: CSALAMREFF. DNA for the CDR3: TGCAGTGCTCTGGCAATGAGGGAGTTCTTC.

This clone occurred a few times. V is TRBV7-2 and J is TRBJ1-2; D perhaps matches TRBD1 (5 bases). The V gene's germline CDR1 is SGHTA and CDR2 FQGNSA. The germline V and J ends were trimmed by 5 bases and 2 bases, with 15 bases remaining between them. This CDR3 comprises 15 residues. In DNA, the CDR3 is TGTGCCAGCAGCCTGGGGGGGAGGGGAAACTATGGCTACACCTTC. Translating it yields CASSLGGRGNYGYTF.

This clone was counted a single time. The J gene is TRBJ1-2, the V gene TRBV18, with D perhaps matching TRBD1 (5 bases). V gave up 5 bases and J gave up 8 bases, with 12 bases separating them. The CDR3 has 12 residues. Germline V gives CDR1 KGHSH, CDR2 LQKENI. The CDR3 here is CASSSAGEGYTF. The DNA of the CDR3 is TGTGCCAGCTCAAGTGCGGGGGAAGGCTACACCTTC.

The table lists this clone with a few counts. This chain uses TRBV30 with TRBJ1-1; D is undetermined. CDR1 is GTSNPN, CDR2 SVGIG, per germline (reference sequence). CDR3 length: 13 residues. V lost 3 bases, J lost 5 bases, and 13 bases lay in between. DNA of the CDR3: TGTGCCTGGAGACCCCTGGTCGGGACTGAAGCTTTCTTT. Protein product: CAWRPLVGTEAFF.

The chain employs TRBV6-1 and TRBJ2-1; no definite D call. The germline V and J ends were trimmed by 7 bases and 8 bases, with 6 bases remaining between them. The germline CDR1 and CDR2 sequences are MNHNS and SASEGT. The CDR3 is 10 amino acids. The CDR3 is CASIGHEQFF. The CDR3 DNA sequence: TGTGCCAGCATTGGGCATGAGCAGTTCTTC.

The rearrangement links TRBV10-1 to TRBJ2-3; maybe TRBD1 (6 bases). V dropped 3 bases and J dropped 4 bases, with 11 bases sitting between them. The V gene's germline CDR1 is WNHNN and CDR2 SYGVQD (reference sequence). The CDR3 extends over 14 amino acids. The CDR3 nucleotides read TGCGCCAGCAGTGATCAGGGGCCCGCAGATACGCAGTATTTT. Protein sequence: CASSDQGPADTQYF.

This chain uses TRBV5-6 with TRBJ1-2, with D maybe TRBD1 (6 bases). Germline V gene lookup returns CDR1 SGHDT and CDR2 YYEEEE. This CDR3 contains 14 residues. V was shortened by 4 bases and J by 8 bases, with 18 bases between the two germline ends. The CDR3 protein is CASSPLLGGRGYTF. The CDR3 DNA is TGTGCCAGCAGCCCTCTATTAGGGGGTCGAGGCTACACCTTC.

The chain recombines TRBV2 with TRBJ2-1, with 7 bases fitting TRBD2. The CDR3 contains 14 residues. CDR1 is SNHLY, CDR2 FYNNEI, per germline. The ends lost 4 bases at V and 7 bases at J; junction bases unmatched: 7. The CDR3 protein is CASSVSGVGNEQFF. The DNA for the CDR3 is TGTGCCAGCAGTGTCAGCGGGGTAGGGAATGAGCAGTTCTTC.

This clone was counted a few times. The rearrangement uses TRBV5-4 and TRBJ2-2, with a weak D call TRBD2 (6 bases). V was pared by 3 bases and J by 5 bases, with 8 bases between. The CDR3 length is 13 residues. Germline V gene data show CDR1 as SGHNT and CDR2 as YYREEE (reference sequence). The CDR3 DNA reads TGTGCCAGCAGCTGGGGGGAAACCGGGGAGCTGTTTTTT. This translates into CASSWGETGELFF.